Below, 7 T cell receptor beta chains from the same sample are listed, as sequenced in a study of T cells expressing NK-cell markers. TCRdb reprocessed the 5' RACE reads; each CDR3 protein has one entry and no DNA is given. The table lists roughly 300,000 distinct CDR3 sequences, with more than 3.5% in the top ten. The sequencing sample was made of blood T cells: a sorted CD56 or NKG2C T cell subset, CD4+ or CD8+ T cells, or bulk PBMC T cells (not recorded which). These receptors came from a woman between 18 and 70 years old in good health.

The chain employs TRBV5-1 and TRBJ2-1. There are 14 residues in the CDR3. The germline CDR1 and CDR2 sequences are SGHRS and YFSETQ. The CDR3 sequence: CASSGGISYNEQFF.

The chain recombines TRBV18 with TRBJ2-6. The CDR3 runs to 16 residues. The germline gives CDR1 KGHSH, CDR2 LQKENI. CDR3 sequence reads: CASSRDRSSGANVLTF.

This chain links TRBV5-4 with TRBJ2-2; TCRdb lists TRBD2, though no DNA is available to test this call. The germline V gene has CDR1 SGHNT and CDR2 YYREEE (reference sequence). CDR3 length: 15 amino acids. This chain's CDR3 is CASSFQGPYTGELFF.

The rearrangement joins TRBV7-2 to TRBJ1-5; with no DNA, the TCRdb D assignment of TRBD1 cannot be verified. The CDR3 covers 15 residues. CDR1 and CDR2 (germline): SGHTA, FQGNSA. CDR3 protein: CASSLGGRIREPQHF.

V and J are TRBV5-1 and TRBJ2-3; TCRdb reports TRBD1, a call that lacks DNA to check it against. The CDR3 extends over 15 amino acids. Germline values: CDR1 SGHRS, CDR2 YFSETQ. The CDR3 loop reads CASSLRSGAADTQYF. The full variable domain, rest sourced from reference TRBV5-1 and TRBJ2-3, is KAGVTQTPRYLIKTRGQQVTLSCSPISGHRSVSWYQQTPGQGLQFLFEYFSETQRNKGNFPGRFSGRQFSNSRSEMNVSTLELGDSALYLCASSLRSGAADTQYFGPGTRLTVL.

The CDR3 loop reads CAISATDPVAGNTIYF. The chain recombines TRBV10-3 with TRBJ1-3; the D call of TRBD1 rests on TCRdb alone, since no DNA is present to check it. Germline CDR1 ENHRY, CDR2 SYGVKD. This CDR3 is 16 amino acids long.

The genes are TRBV20-1 and TRBJ2-4. CDR1 DFQATT and CDR2 SNEGSKA come from the germline V gene (reference sequence). The CDR3 totals 15 residues. CDR3 loop: CSAREEGLAKNIQYF.